One and the same sample provided the 7 T cell receptor beta chains below, sequenced in a study of cytomegalovirus exposure and HLA in healthy donors. PCR primers comprised 60 Vbeta and 13 Jbeta primers. The assay was immunoSEQ multiplex PCR, and TCRdb's table has in-frame clones only and misses some. The table shows 90,000 to 150,000 clones, with 70% to 85% occurring only once. Material: PBMCs. The receptors originated from a human donor in good health.

The rearrangement links TRBV6-5 to TRBJ2-7, with 8 bases matching TRBD2. Germline loops: CDR1 MNHEY, CDR2 SVGAGI. Trimming at V came to 2 bases and at J to 1 base, leaving 7 bases not matched to a gene. The CDR3 contains 16 residues. CDR3 amino acids: CASSYLFAGGSYEQYF. As DNA, the CDR3 is TGTGCCAGCAGTTACCTCTTCGCGGGAGGTTCCTACGAGCAGTACTTC.

This chain uses TRBV2 with TRBJ2-1; TRBD2 matches at 7 bases. Germline V gene lookup returns CDR1 SNHLY and CDR2 FYNNEI. The CDR3 contains 13 residues. The ends lost 5 bases at V and 10 bases at J; junction bases unmatched: 8. The CDR3 DNA follows: TGTGCCAGCAGTCCCTCGGGGGGTGAGGAGCAGTTCTTC. It yields the protein CASSPSGGEEQFF.

A single count supports this clone. This chain joins TRBV11-3 and TRBJ1-4, with TRBD1 as a possible D gene (5 bases). The germline gives CDR1 SGHNT, CDR2 YENEEA. This CDR3 contains 15 residues. Trimming removed 5 bases at V and 3 bases at J, with 13 bases between. The CDR3 is CASSLAGGSNEKLFF. In DNA form, the CDR3 reads TGTGCCAGCAGCCTAGCCGGGGGATCTAATGAAAAACTGTTTTTT. Variable domain in full (rest from reference TRBV11-3 and TRBJ1-4): EAGVVQSPRYKIIEKKQPVAFWCNPISGHNTLYWYLQNLGQGPELLIRYENEEAVDDSQLPKDRFSAERLKGVDSTLKIQPAELGDSAVYLCASSLAGGSNEKLFFGSGTQLSVL.

The chain's CDR3 is CASSPGTTETQYF. CDR3 sequence (DNA): TGTGCCAGCTCACCTGGGACAACAGAGACCCAGTACTTC. V gene TRBV18 combines with J gene TRBJ2-5; perhaps TRBD1 as D (6 bases). Trimming stripped 3 bases from V and 4 bases from J, with 9 bases between. Germline V CDR1 and CDR2: KGHSH, LQKENI. CDR3 length: 13 amino acids.

J is TRBJ2-1 and V is TRBV5-1, with 10 bases aligning to TRBD1. The CDR3 runs to 14 residues. J lost 2 bases, V lost 9 bases, and 5 bases had no gene match. The germline CDR1 and CDR2 sequences are SGHRS and YFSETQ. CDR3 region: CATGGQGPYNEQFF. The CDR3 nucleotides read TGCGCCACCGGGGGACAGGGGCCCTACAATGAGCAGTTCTTC. Using reference TRBV5-1 and TRBJ2-1 for the parts outside the CDR3, the full variable domain is KAGVTQTPRYLIKTRGQQVTLSCSPISGHRSVSWYQQTPGQGLQFLFEYFSETQRNKGNFPGRFSGRQFSNSRSEMNVSTLELGDSALYLCATGGQGPYNEQFFGPGTRLTVL.

This clone came up a few times. This rearrangement joins TRBV27 to TRBJ1-1; TRBD1 agrees at 9 bases. J gave up 1 base and V 10 bases, and 7 bases lay outside the gene matches. The germline V gene encodes CDR1 MNHEY and CDR2 SMNVEV (reference sequence). The CDR3 runs 14 residues. CDR3 coding DNA: TGTGCCAACAACCACAGGGGGCGGAACACTGAAGCTTTCTTT. Amino acid sequence: CANNHRGRNTEAFF.

This rearrangement joins TRBV7-3 to TRBJ2-1; 7 bases agree with TRBD1. CDR3 length: 14 amino acids. V lost 7 bases to trimming and J lost 6 bases; unmatched junction nucleotides: 9. Germline CDR1 reads SGHTA; CDR2 reads FQGTGA. DNA of the CDR3: TGTGCCAGCATCCTGGGGCCAGGGGGCAATGAGCAGTTCTTC. It translates to CASILGPGGNEQFF.